The 25 T cell receptor beta chains below all came from one sample that was sequenced in a study of blood T cells in healthy people across ages. Next came a second PCR, run for about 6 to 12 cycles, which used a sample-barcoded 5' primer along with a J-beta primer mix. TCRdb re-derived calls from the 5' RACE reads in MiXCR, one entry per CDR3 protein. The data contain just under 550,000 distinct CDR3 sequences, less than 25% of them seen just once; the ten biggest clones take up less than 9%. This sample was also put to use in a study of T cells of mothers and their children.

The sample comprised blood. The receptors were gathered from a boy aged 5 to 17 in good health.

The chain couples TRBV7-2 to TRBJ1-2; 7 bases align to TRBD1. The CDR3 is 13 amino acids. CDR1 SGHTA and CDR2 FQGNSA come from the germline V gene. V lost 5 bases, J lost 4 bases, and 4 bases stayed unmatched. The CDR3 sequence is CASSQGEFYGYTF. CDR3 nucleotide sequence: TGTGCCAGCAGCCAGGGGGAGTTCTATGGCTACACCTTC.

This clonotype was seen many times. The J gene is TRBJ2-7, the V gene TRBV28, with D perhaps TRBD1 or TRBD2 (5 bases each). V was trimmed by 6 bases and J by 2 bases, leaving 11 bases between them. This CDR3 is 13 amino acids long. Germline assignment: CDR1 MDHEN and CDR2 SYDVKM. CDR3 coding DNA: TGTGCCAGCAGCCCCGGGACCCCCTACGAGCAGTACTTC. Amino acids: CASSPGTPYEQYF. Full variable domain (missing parts from reference TRBV28 and TRBJ2-7): DVKVTQSSRYLVKRTGEKVFLECVQDMDHENMFWYRQDPGLGLRLIYFSYDVKMKEKGDIPEGYSVSREKKERFSLILESASTNQTSMYLCASSPGTPYEQYFGPGTRLTVT.

The V gene is TRBV19, the J gene TRBJ2-3; D remains unclear. CDR1 is LNHDA, CDR2 SQIVND, per germline (reference sequence). The CDR3 extends over 14 amino acids. V was pared by 1 base and J by 3 bases, with 8 bases between. The CDR3 nucleotides read TGTGCCAGTAGTATAGGCAGGCAGACAGATACGCAGTATTTT. Protein: CASSIGRQTDTQYF.

The table lists this clonotype with many counts. The gene calls are TRBV4-1 and TRBJ2-5; possibly TRBD1 or TRBD2 for D (5 bases each). Trimming removed 4 bases from V and 5 bases from J, with 11 bases in between. The CDR3 totals 13 residues. Germline CDR1 reads MGHRA; CDR2 reads YSYEKL. The CDR3 nucleotides are TGCGCCAGCAGCCCCGGGGACCTCGAGACCCAGTACTTC. Translation gives CASSPGDLETQYF.

This clonotype has just a few counts. This chain links TRBV20-1 with TRBJ2-7; D not resolved. Gene TRBJ2-5 matches the end of the DNA better, so the J call may be wrong. Germline V gene data show CDR1 as DFQATT and CDR2 as SNEGSKA (reference sequence). CDR3 length: 12 amino acids. Written as DNA, the CDR3 is TGCAGTGCTACGGACGGCCAAGAGACCCAGTACTTC. The encoded protein is CSATDGQETQYF.

This clonotype showed up just a few times. The V call is TRBV5-1, the J call TRBJ2-7; 9 nucleotides match TRBD1. This CDR3 comprises 14 residues. The V gene's germline CDR1 is SGHRS and CDR2 YFSETQ. Trimming removed 1 base from V and 6 bases from J; junction bases left unmatched: 5. This chain's CDR3 is CASSLSGTGREQYF. The CDR3 DNA is TGCGCCAGCAGCTTGTCGGGGACAGGGCGCGAGCAGTACTTC.

This clonotype was seen only a few times. The rearrangement uses TRBV7-2 and TRBJ2-5; 8 bases line up with TRBD1. V was clipped by 5 bases and J by 4 bases; unmatched bases: 9. CDR3 length equals 15 residues. Germline loops: CDR1 SGHTA, CDR2 FQGNSA. The CDR3 sequence is CASSPWTGTGETQYF. In DNA form, the CDR3 reads TGTGCCAGCAGCCCCTGGACAGGGACAGGAGAGACCCAGTACTTC.

The chain uses TRBV15 and TRBJ2-5, with D perhaps matching TRBD1 or TRBD2 (5 bases each). Looked up from germline, CDR1 is LNHNV and CDR2 is YYDKDF (reference sequence). The CDR3 loop spans 14 amino acids. V was clipped by 9 bases and J by 0 bases, with 14 bases between them. Written as DNA, the CDR3 is TGTGCCACGAGGGACGGCCTGTACCAAGAGACCCAGTACTTC. Its protein product is CATRDGLYQETQYF.

The sample holds a few counts of this clonotype. The chain combines TRBV20-1 with TRBJ1-1; D uncertain. CDR3 length equals 12 residues. Germline V gene lookup returns CDR1 DFQATT and CDR2 SNEGSKA (reference sequence). Trimming cost V 4 bases and J 1 base, with 7 bases left between them. The CDR3 reads CSATVRNTEAFF. The CDR3 DNA sequence: TGCAGTGCTACGGTTAGGAACACTGAAGCTTTCTTT.

The table lists this clonotype with a few counts. At one end, the junction sequence differs from germline, possibly due to a read error. This chain joins TRBV28 and TRBJ2-1, with 8 bases fitting TRBD1. Germline CDR1 reads MDHEN; CDR2 reads SYDVKM. The CDR3 spans 16 residues. The CDR3 DNA is TGTGCCAGCAGCGGACAGGGCCTCGCCTCCTACAATGAGCGGTTCTTC. Amino acids: CASSGQGLASYNERFF.

This clonotype appeared a few times. This rearrangement joins TRBV27 to TRBJ2-7; D remains ambiguous. V lost 0 bases to trimming and J lost 4 bases, with 13 bases between them. The germline CDR1 and CDR2 sequences are MNHEY and SMNVEV (reference sequence). The CDR3 has 15 amino acids. The DNA of the CDR3 is TGTGCCAGCAGTTTATCGCTTCCGACATTATACGAGCAGTACTTC. Translating gives CASSLSLPTLYEQYF.

A few counts support this clonotype. This rearrangement joins TRBV7-2 to TRBJ2-1; D remains unclear. The tail of the sequence fits TRBJ2-7 better, so the J call may be wrong. Looked up from germline, CDR1 is SGHTA and CDR2 is FQGNSA. The CDR3 is 14 residues long. CDR3: CASSSARTSYEQYF. The CDR3 nucleotides are TGTGCCAGCAGCTCCGCGCGAACGTCCTACGAGCAGTACTTC.

In this sample, this clonotype turned up a few times. The rearrangement joins TRBV7-3 to TRBJ1-1, with 7 bases lining up with TRBD1. The length of the CDR3 is 15 residues. Germline V CDR1 and CDR2: SGHTA, FQGTGA. J gave up 0 bases and V 6 bases, and 7 bases lay outside the gene matches. CDR3 nucleotides: TGTGCCAGCAGACTGGGACAGATCATGAACACTGAAGCTTTCTTT. This encodes CASRLGQIMNTEAFF.

This clonotype appeared many times. The rearrangement uses TRBV29-1 and TRBJ2-5; D uncertain. Germline assignment: CDR1 SQVTM and CDR2 ANQGSEA. The germline V and J ends were trimmed by 6 bases and 4 bases, with 6 bases remaining between them. The CDR3 spans 10 residues. The CDR3 here is CSVAIETQYF. In DNA form, the CDR3 reads TGCAGCGTAGCTATAGAGACCCAGTACTTC.

The chain has TRBV7-9 and TRBJ2-1; D may be TRBD2 (6 bases). Germline V CDR1 and CDR2: SEHNR, FQNEAQ (reference sequence). Trimming removed 5 bases at V and 4 bases at J, with 18 bases between. This CDR3 comprises 16 residues. The CDR3 DNA reads TGTGCCAGCAGCCCGACACTAGCCTCTCATTACAATGAGCAGTTCTTC. Protein: CASSPTLASHYNEQFF. Full variable domain (missing parts from reference TRBV7-9 and TRBJ2-1): DTGVSQNPRHKITKRGQNVTFRCDPISEHNRLYWYRQTLGQGPEFLTYFQNEAQLEKSRLLSDRFSAERPKGSFSTLEIQRTEQGDSAMYLCASSPTLASHYNEQFFGPGTRLTVL.

The chain couples TRBV28 to TRBJ2-5; 8 bases line up with TRBD1. CDR1 MDHEN and CDR2 SYDVKM come from the germline V gene. Trimming took 1 base from V and 1 from J; bases not matched to a gene: 5. The CDR3 extends over 16 amino acids. CDR3: CASSLYQGATQETQYF. The CDR3 DNA reads as TGTGCCAGCAGTTTATACCAGGGGGCCACCCAAGAGACCCAGTACTTC.

The gene calls are TRBV15 and TRBJ2-7; 9 nucleotides match TRBD2. CDR1 and CDR2 from the germline V gene are LNHNV and YYDKDF (reference sequence). CDR3 length: 16 amino acids. J was trimmed by 0 bases and V by 1 base; bases with no gene match: 4. CDR3 DNA: TGTGCCACCAGCAGAGGAAGCGGGAGGAGCTCCTACGAGCAGTACTTC. Translated: CATSRGSGRSSYEQYF.

The chain combines TRBV11-2 with TRBJ2-1; D gene uncertain. Germline V gene sequence: CDR1 SGHAT, CDR2 FQNNGV. The CDR3 is made up of 12 amino acids. Trimming pared 0 bases from V and 9 bases from J, leaving 6 bases between. The CDR3 nucleotides are TGTGCCAGCAGCTTAGATCTTAGTGAGCAGTTCTTC. It is translated as CASSLDLSEQFF.

This clonotype was seen a few times. The gene calls are TRBV6-5 and TRBJ2-7; 8 bases match TRBD1. V gave up 2 bases and J gave up 4 bases; unmatched junction bases: 1. The CDR3 is made up of 13 amino acids. Germline V gene data show CDR1 as MNHEY and CDR2 as SVGAGI. CDR3 sequence: CASSYGDRYEQYF. DNA for the CDR3: TGTGCCAGCAGTTACGGGGACAGGTACGAGCAGTACTTC.

This clonotype has ten or more counts. This chain links TRBV7-2 with TRBJ1-1; possibly TRBD1 for D (5 bases). V gave up 1 base and J gave up 5 bases, with 11 bases separating them. This CDR3 has 14 amino acids. Germline CDR1 and CDR2: SGHTA and FQGNSA. The CDR3 loop reads CASSLGIGGTEAFF. CDR3 in DNA: TGTGCCAGCAGCTTAGGGATTGGGGGGACTGAAGCTTTCTTT. The whole variable domain, remainder taken from reference TRBV7-2 and TRBJ1-1, is GAGVSQSPSNKVTEKGKDVELRCDPISGHTALYWYRQSLGQGLEFLIYFQGNSAPDKSGLPSDRFSAERTGGSVSTLTIQRTQQEDSAVYLCASSLGIGGTEAFFGQGTRLTVV.

The chain couples TRBV10-3 to TRBJ1-1; unclear D gene. Germline lookup yields CDR1 ENHRY and CDR2 SYGVKD. The V end lost 4 bases, the J end lost 1 base, and 13 bases lay between the germline ends. This CDR3 has 15 amino acids. The CDR3 sequence: CAISAGKGKNTEAFF. The CDR3 coding sequence is TGTGCCATCAGTGCAGGCAAGGGCAAGAACACTGAAGCTTTCTTT.

The chain uses TRBV30 and TRBJ1-2, with D maybe TRBD1 (5 bases). The germline CDR1 and CDR2 sequences are GTSNPN and SVGIG (reference sequence). The CDR3 covers 12 residues. V gave up 4 bases and J gave up 7 bases, with 13 bases separating them. This chain's CDR3 is CAWNRGDGGYTF. DNA of the CDR3: TGTGCCTGGAACAGAGGGGACGGTGGCTACACCTTC.

This clonotype was detected a few times. The chain combines TRBV4-3 with TRBJ2-7; maybe TRBD2 (5 bases). Germline-derived CDR1 and CDR2 are LGHNA and YSLEER. The CDR3 totals 17 residues. V lost 0 bases and J lost 5, with 20 bases in between. The CDR3 region is CASSQDAPRGPRDEQYF. The CDR3 coding sequence is TGCGCCAGCAGCCAAGATGCCCCTCGAGGGCCTCGCGACGAGCAGTACTTC.

The chain employs TRBV29-1 and TRBJ2-1, with D maybe TRBD2 (5 bases). This CDR3 region has 16 residues. Germline V CDR1 and CDR2: SQVTM, ANQGSEA. Trimming cost V 5 bases and J 7 bases, with 24 bases left between them. CDR3 sequence reads: CSVILNRGLGGNEQFF. The CDR3 region has the DNA TGCAGCGTTATTTTAAATCGGGGTCTGGGTGGAAATGAGCAGTTCTTC.

DNA of the CDR3: TGCGCCAGCAGCGAGGGACTAGCACAAGAGACCCAGTACTTC. This codes for CASSEGLAQETQYF. The chain has TRBV4-1 and TRBJ2-5; 9 bases agree with TRBD2. Trimming cost V 5 bases and J 2 bases; bases outside gene matches: 3. Germline assignment: CDR1 MGHRA and CDR2 YSYEKL. This CDR3 contains 14 residues.